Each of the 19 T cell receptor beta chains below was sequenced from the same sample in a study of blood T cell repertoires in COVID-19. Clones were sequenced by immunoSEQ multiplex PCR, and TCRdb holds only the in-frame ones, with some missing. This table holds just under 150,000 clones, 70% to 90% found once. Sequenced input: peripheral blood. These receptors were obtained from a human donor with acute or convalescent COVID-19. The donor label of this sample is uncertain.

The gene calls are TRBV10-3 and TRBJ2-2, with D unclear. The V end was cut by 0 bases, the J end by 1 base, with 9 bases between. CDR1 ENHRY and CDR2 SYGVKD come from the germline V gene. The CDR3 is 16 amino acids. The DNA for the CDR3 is TGTGCCATCAGTGAGTCGAGTTCGGTGAACACCGGGGAGCTGTTTTTT. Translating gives CAISESSSVNTGELFF.

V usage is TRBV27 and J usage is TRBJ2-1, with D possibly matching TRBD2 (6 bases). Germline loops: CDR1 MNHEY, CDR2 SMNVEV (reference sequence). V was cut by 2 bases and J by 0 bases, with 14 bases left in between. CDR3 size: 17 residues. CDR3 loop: CASSLLSGVSSYNEQFF. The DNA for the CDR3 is TGTGCCAGCAGTTTACTTTCGGGGGTTAGCTCCTACAATGAGCAGTTCTTC.

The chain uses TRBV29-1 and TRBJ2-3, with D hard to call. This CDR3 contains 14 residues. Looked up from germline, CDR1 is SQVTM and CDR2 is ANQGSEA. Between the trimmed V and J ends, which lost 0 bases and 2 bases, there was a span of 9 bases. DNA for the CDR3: TGCAGCGTTGAAGAACTCCTCAACACAGATACGCAGTATTTT. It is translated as CSVEELLNTDTQYF.

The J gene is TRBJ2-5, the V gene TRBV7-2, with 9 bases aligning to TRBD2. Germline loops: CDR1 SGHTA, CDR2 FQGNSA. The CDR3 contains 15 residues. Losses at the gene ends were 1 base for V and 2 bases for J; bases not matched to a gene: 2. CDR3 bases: TGTGCCAGCAGCTTAGTGACTAGCGGTCAAGAGACCCAGTACTTC. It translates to CASSLVTSGQETQYF.

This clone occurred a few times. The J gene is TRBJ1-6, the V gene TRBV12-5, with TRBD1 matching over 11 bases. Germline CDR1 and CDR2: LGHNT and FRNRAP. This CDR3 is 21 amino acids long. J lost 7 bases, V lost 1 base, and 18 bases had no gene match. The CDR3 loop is CASGLASRDRGTPRRNSPLHF. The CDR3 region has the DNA TGTGCTAGTGGTTTGGCTTCCCGGGACAGGGGGACGCCGCGGAGAAATTCACCCCTCCACTTT. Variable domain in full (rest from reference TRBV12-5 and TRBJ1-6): DARVTQTPRHKVTEMGQEVTMRCQPILGHNTVFWYRQTMMQGLELLAYFRNRAPLDDSGMPKDRFSAEMPDATLATLKIQPSEPRDSAVYFCASGLASRDRGTPRRNSPLHFGNGTRLTVT.

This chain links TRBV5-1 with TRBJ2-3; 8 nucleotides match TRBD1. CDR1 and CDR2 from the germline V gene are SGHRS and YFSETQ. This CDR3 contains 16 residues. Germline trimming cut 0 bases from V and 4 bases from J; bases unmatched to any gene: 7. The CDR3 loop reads CASSLAGQGKSDTQYF. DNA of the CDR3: TGCGCCAGCAGCTTGGCCGGACAGGGCAAATCAGATACGCAGTATTTT.

In DNA form, the CDR3 reads TGTGCCAGCAGCCAAGATGGGGGCGGGCGACGAGGCTACACCTTC. Encoded protein: CASSQDGGGRRGYTF. The chain uses TRBV14 and TRBJ1-2, with D perhaps matching TRBD1 (6 bases). The V end was cut by 0 bases, the J end by 8 bases, with 16 bases between. The CDR3 contains 15 residues. Germline CDR1 reads SGHDN; CDR2 reads FVKESK.

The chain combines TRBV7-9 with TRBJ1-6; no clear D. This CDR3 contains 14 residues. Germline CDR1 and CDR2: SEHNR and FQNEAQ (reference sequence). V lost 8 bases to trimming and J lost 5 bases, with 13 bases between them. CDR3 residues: CASYSNSNNSPLHF. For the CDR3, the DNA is TGTGCCAGCTATAGTAACAGCAATAATTCACCCCTCCACTTT.

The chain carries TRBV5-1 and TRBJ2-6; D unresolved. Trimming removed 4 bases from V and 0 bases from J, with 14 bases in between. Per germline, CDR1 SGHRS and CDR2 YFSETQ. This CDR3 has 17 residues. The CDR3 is CASSLPLTSSGANVLTF. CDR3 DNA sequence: TGCGCCAGCAGCCTACCTCTAACGAGCTCTGGGGCCAACGTCCTGACTTTC.

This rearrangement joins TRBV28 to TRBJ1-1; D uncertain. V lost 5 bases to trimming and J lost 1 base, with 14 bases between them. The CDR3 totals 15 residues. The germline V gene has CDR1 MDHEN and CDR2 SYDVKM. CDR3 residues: CASSVDPGQNTEAFF. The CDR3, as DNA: TGTGCCAGCAGTGTAGACCCAGGCCAGAACACTGAAGCTTTCTTT.

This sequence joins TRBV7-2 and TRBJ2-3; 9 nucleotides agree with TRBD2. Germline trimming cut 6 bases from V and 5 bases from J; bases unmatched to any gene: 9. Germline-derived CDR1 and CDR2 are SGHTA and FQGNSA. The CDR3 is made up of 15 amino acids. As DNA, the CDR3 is TGTGCCAGCAGACCCATAGCGGGGGCGGTAGATACGCAGTATTTT. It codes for CASRPIAGAVDTQYF.

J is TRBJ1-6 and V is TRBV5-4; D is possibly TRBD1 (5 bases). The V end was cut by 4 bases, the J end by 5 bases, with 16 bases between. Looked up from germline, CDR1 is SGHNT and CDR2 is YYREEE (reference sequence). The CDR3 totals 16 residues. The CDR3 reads CASSTKTGGDNSPLHF. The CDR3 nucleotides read TGTGCCAGCAGCACGAAAACGGGAGGGGATAATTCACCCCTCCACTTT.

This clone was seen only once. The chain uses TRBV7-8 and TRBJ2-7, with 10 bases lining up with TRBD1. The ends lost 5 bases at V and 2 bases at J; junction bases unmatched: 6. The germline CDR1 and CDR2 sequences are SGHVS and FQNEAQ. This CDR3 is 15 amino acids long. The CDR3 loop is CASSLGTGVAYEQYV. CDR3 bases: TGTGCCAGCAGCCTGGGGACAGGGGTGGCCTACGAGCAGTACGTC.

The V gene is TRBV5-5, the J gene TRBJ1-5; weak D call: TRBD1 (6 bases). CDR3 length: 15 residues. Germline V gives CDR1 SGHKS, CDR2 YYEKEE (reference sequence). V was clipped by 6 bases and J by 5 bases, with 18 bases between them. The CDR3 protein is CASTLSGGSHQPQHF. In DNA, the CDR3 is TGTGCCAGCACCCTAAGTGGGGGCTCCCATCAGCCCCAGCATTTT.

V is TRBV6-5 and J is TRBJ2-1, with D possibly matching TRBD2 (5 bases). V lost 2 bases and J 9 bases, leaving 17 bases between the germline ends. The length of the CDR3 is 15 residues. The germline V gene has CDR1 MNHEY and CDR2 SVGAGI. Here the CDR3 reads CASSYAQLGRGEQFF. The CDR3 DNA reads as TGTGCCAGCAGTTACGCACAACTAGGGCGCGGTGAGCAGTTCTTC.

CDR3 amino acids: CASSQQGVHSGNTIYF. CDR3 DNA: TGTGCCAGCAGCCAACAGGGGGTCCACTCTGGAAACACCATATATTTT. The gene calls are TRBV3-1 (or the pseudogene TRBV3-2) and TRBJ1-3; 7 positions match TRBD1. The CDR3 has 16 residues. After removal of 2 bases from V and 0 bases from J, the junction contained 4 bases not matched to a gene. CDR1 LGHDT and CDR2 YNNKEL come from the germline V gene (reference sequence).

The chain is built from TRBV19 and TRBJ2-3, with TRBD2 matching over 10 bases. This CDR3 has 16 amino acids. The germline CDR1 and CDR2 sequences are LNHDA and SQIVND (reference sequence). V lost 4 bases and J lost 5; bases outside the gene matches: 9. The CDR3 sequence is CASSKKASGGGDTQYF. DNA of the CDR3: TGTGCCAGTAGTAAGAAGGCTAGCGGGGGCGGAGATACGCAGTATTTT.

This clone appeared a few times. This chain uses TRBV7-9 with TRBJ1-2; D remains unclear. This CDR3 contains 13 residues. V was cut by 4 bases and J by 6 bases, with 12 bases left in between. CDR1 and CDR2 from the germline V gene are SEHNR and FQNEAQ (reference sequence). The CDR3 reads CASSWPEGDGYTF. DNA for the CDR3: TGTGCCAGCAGCTGGCCGGAGGGTGATGGCTACACCTTC.

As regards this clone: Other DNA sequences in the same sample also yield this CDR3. The chain's CDR3 is CASSYSRGNSGNTIYF. CDR3 in DNA: TGTGCCAGCAGTTACTCGAGAGGCAACTCTGGAAACACCATATATTTT. V gene TRBV6-5 combines with J gene TRBJ1-3, with D unclear. Germline lookup yields CDR1 MNHEY and CDR2 SVGAGI. The CDR3 length is 16 residues. The V end lost 0 bases, the J end lost 0 bases, and 9 bases lay between the germline ends.